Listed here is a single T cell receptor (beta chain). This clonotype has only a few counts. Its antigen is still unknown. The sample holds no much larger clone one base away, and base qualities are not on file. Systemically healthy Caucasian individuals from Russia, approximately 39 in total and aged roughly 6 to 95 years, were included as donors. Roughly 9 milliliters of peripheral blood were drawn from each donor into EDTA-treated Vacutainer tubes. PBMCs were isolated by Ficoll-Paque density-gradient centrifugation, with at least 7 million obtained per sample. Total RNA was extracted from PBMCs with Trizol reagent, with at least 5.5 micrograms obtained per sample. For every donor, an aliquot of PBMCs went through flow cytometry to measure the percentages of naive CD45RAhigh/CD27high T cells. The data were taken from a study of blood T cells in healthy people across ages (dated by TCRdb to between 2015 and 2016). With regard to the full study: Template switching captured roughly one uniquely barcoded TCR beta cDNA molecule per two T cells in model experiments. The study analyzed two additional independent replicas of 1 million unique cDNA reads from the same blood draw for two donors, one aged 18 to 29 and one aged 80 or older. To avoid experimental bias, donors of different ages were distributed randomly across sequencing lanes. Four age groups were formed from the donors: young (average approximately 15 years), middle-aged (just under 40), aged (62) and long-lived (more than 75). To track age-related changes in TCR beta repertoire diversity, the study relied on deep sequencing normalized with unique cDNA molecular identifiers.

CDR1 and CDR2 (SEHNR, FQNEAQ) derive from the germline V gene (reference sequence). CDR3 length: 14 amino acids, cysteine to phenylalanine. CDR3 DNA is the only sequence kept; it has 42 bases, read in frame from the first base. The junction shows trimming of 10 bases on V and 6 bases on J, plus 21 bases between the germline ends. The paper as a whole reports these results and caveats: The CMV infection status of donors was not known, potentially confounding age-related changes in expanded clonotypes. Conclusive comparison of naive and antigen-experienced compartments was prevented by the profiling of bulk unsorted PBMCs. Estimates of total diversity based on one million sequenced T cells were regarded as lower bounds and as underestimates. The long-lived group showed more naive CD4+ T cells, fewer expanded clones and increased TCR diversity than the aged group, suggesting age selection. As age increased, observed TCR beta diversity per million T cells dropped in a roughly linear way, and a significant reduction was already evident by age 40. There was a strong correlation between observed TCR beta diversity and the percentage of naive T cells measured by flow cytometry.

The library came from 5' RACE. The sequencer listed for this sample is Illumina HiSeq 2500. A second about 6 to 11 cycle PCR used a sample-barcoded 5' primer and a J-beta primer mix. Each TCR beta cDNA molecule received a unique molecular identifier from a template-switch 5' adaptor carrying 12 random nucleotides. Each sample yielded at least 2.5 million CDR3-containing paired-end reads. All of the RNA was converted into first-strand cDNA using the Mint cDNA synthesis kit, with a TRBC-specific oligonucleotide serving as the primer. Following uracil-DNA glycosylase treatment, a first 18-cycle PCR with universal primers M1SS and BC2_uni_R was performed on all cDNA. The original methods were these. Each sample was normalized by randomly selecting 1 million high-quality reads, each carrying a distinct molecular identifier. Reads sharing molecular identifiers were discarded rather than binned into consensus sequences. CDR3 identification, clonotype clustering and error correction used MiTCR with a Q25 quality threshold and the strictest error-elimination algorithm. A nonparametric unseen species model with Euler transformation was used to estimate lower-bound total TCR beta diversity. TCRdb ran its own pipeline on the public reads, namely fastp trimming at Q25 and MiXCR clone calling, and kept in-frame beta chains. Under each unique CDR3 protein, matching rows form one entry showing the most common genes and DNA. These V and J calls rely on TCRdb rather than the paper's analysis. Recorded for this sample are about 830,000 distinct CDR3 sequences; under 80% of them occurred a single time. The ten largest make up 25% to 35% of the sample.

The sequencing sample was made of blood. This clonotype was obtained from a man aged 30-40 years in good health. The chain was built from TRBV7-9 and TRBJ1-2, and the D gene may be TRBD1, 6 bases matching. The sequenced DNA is TGTGCCACTTCGATACAGGGAGGAGCGGATGGCTACACCTTC. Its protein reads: CATSIQGGADGYTF.